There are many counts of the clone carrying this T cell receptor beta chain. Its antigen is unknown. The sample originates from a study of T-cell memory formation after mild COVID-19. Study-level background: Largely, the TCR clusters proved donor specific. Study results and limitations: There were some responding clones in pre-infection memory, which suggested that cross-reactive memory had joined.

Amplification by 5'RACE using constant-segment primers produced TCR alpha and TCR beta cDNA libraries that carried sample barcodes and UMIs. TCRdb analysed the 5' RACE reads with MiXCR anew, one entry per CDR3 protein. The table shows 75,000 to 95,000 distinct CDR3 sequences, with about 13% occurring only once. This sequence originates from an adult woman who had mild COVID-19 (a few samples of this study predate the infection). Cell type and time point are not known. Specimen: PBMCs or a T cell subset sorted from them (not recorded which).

CDR3 in amino acids: CASSPLGGSGTDTQYF. Written as DNA, the CDR3 is TGTGCCAGCAGCCCCTTAGGGGGTAGTGGGACAGATACGCAGTATTTT. The V call is TRBV7-2, the J call TRBJ2-3; TRBD1 is a possible D gene (6 bases). The CDR3 length is 16 residues. Germline assignment: CDR1 SGHTA and CDR2 FQGNSA. Trimming pared 5 bases from V and 3 bases from J, leaving 18 bases between.